This TCR beta chain emerged from a study of neoadjuvant anti-PD-1 for oral cavity cancer. Looking at the study overall: Patients mostly received three to four biweekly nivolumab doses at 3 mg/kg before surgery.

The sample's time point: after neoadjuvant nivolumab, at surgical resection. Patients were newly diagnosed with stage II-IVA oral cavity squamous cell carcinoma without prior systemic or radiation treatment. Cohort: HPV-negative, locally advanced oral cavity squamous cell carcinoma patients. Most PBMC samples had 450 to 500 ng input DNA in six replicates. Data came from immunoSEQ multiplex PCR; TCRdb stores just in-frame clones and leaves some out. The data show more than 11,000 clones, with more than 65% seen just once and over 2% held by the top ten. This clone was observed a handful of times. Trimming shortened V by 6 bases and J by 0 bases, and 12 bases separated the two germline ends. The CDR3 totals 15 residues. Per germline, CDR1 MDHEN and CDR2 SYDVKM.

The clonotype was recovered from a person between 40 and 80 years old with oral cavity squamous cell carcinoma. The specimen comprised PBMCs, sampled after nivolumab (anti-PD-1) treatment. This chain uses TRBV28 with TRBJ1-5; weak D call: TRBD1 (5 bases). In DNA form, the CDR3 reads TGTGCCAGCAGCACCGGGGGGAATAGCAATCAGCCCCAGCATTTT. This gives the protein CASSTGGNSNQPQHF.